The count of the clone carrying this TCR beta chain is one. The germline V gene encodes CDR1 KGHSH and CDR2 LQKENI. This CDR3 comprises 15 residues. Trimming removed 3 bases from V and 7 bases from J, with 15 bases in between. The sample comes from a study of blood T cell repertoires in COVID-19. The study drew participants aged about 18 to 95 years from 20 to 30 US areas. Cohort assignment relied on participant-reported clinical history. Method: immunoSEQ multiplex PCR; TCRdb's copy keeps in-frame clones and lacks some. The repertoire has some 140,000 clones, about 81% of them found once; the top ten carry 2% to 3%.

This chain joins TRBV18 and TRBJ1-4; D possibly corresponds to TRBD1 (6 bases). Sequenced input: PBMCs or T cells enriched from blood (not recorded which). The sequence was collected from a man in his forties or fifties with acute COVID-19. CDR3 coding DNA: TGTGCCAGCTCACCGGGAGCAGGGGCGGGTGAAAAACTGTTTTTT. It is translated as CASSPGAGAGEKLFF.